The next 14 T cell receptor beta chains were all read from a single sample in a study of blood T cells in healthy people across ages. It was with a sample-barcoded 5' primer and a J-beta primer mix that a second PCR of roughly 6 to 12 cycles was run. TCRdb reanalysed the 5' RACE reads using MiXCR and keeps one entry per CDR3 protein. In the table there are about 670,000 distinct CDR3 sequences, 52% of which are singletons. The sample was blood. The source of these receptors is a woman of 80 years or more in good health.

This clonotype has a count of ten or more. The rearrangement links TRBV20-1 to TRBJ2-7, with a weak D call TRBD1 (6 bases). The ends were cut back, 7 bases at V and 6 bases at J, with 19 bases in the middle. The CDR3 is made up of 13 amino acids. Germline CDR1 and CDR2: DFQATT and SNEGSKA (reference sequence). This CDR3 is CSVNRQASLEQYF. The CDR3 region has the DNA TGCAGTGTTAACAGACAGGCTTCTCTCGAGCAGTACTTC.

On this clonotype: Germline is not matched at one junction end, which may reflect a read error. The chain recombines TRBV6-6 with TRBJ2-7, with D hard to call. Gene TRBJ2-5 matches the end of the DNA better, so the J call may be wrong. The CDR3 runs to 12 residues. Germline V gene lookup returns CDR1 MNHNY and CDR2 SVGAGI (reference sequence). CDR3 loop: CASSYIQGTQYF. The CDR3 nucleotides are TGTGCCAGCAGTTACATTCAAGGGACCCAGTACTTC.

The J gene is TRBJ2-1, the V gene TRBV20-1; D gene unclear. CDR3 length: 16 amino acids. The V gene lost 2 bases and the J gene lost 0 bases, with 14 bases spanning the gap. CDR1 DFQATT and CDR2 SNEGSKA come from the germline V gene (reference sequence). The CDR3 loop reads CSARSAPASSYNEQFF. As DNA, the CDR3 is TGCAGTGCTAGATCCGCCCCGGCGAGCTCCTACAATGAGCAGTTCTTC.

The CDR3, as DNA: TGCAGCGTTGGAGGGACCGGGACCTACGAGCAGTACTTC. This codes for CSVGGTGTYEQYF. The V gene is TRBV29-1, the J gene TRBJ2-7; TRBD1 or TRBD2 may be the D gene (5 bases each). The V and J ends lost 4 bases and 2 bases respectively, with 12 bases between them. From germline, CDR1 is SQVTM and CDR2 ANQGSEA. CDR3 size: 13 residues.

Turning to this clonotype: It may be a read error: a sequence one base away is much more abundant. The rearrangement joins TRBV5-1 to TRBJ1-2, with unresolved D. Germline values: CDR1 SGHRS, CDR2 YFSETQ. There are 16 residues in the CDR3. Trimming removed 4 bases from V and 6 bases from J, with 22 bases in between. The CDR3: CASSPVGPATPHGYTF. CDR3 sequence (DNA): TGCGCCAGCAGCCCGGTCGGCCCCGCAACACCCCATGGCTACACCTTC.

This clonotype was picked up many times. The chain is built from TRBV3-1 and TRBJ2-1, with TRBD1 matching over 10 bases. This CDR3 region has 16 residues. The V gene end was trimmed by 1 base and the J gene end by 6 bases; junction bases not matched to a gene: 6. Looked up from germline, CDR1 is LGHDT and CDR2 is YNNKEL (reference sequence). The CDR3 region has the DNA TGTGCCAGCAGCCAAGGATCAGGACAGGGGGGCAATGAGCAGTTCTTC. Translating gives CASSQGSGQGGNEQFF.

The chain uses TRBV10-3 and TRBJ2-7; D is ambiguous. The CDR3 is made up of 16 amino acids. Trimming pared 1 base from V and 3 bases from J, leaving 16 bases between. Germline lookup yields CDR1 ENHRY and CDR2 SYGVKD. The CDR3 reads CAISEFGSSGDYEQYF. The DNA for the CDR3 is TGTGCCATCAGTGAGTTCGGGTCTAGTGGTGACTACGAGCAGTACTTC.

This clonotype was counted a few times. This may be a read error, as it is one base from a much larger clone. J is TRBJ1-2 and V is TRBV2; TRBD1 agrees at 7 bases. This CDR3 has 15 amino acids. CDR1 and CDR2 from the germline V gene are SNHLY and FYNNEI. CDR3 in amino acids: CASSHPDRAGYGCTF. The CDR3 DNA is TGTGCCAGCAGTCACCCAGACAGGGCGGGCTATGGCTGCACCTTC.

The chain carries TRBV28 and TRBJ2-3; the D gene is possibly TRBD2 (7 bases). CDR1 is MDHEN and CDR2 is SYDVKM in the germline V gene. The CDR3 extends over 14 amino acids. The ends were cut back, 6 bases at V and 2 bases at J, with 12 bases in the middle. In nucleotides, the CDR3 is TGTGCCAGCAGGGTCGGGGGGCTCACAGATACGCAGTATTTT. It specifies CASRVGGLTDTQYF.

The chain uses TRBV20-1 and TRBJ2-7; D is uncertain. The J call may be mistaken, given a closer DNA end match to TRBJ2-5. CDR1 is DFQATT, CDR2 SNEGSKA, per germline (reference sequence). The CDR3 has 12 residues. CDR3 coding DNA: TGCAGTGCTAGCGACTCTGCAGAGACCCAGTACTTC. Encoded protein: CSASDSAETQYF.

V gene TRBV7-2 combines with J gene TRBJ2-1; a weak D match, TRBD1 (6 bases). Germline values: CDR1 SGHTA, CDR2 FQGNSA. This CDR3 has 13 amino acids. Trimming removed 5 bases at V and 6 bases at J, with 11 bases between. The CDR3 coding sequence is TGTGCCAGCAGCCATTGGACAGCCAATGAGCAGTTCTTC. It yields the protein CASSHWTANEQFF.

This clonotype has just one count. This chain joins TRBV15 and TRBJ1-2; D is ambiguous. Germline V gene data show CDR1 as LNHNV and CDR2 as YYDKDF (reference sequence). The CDR3 loop spans 13 amino acids. The V end was cut by 1 base, the J end by 2 bases, with 5 bases between. This CDR3 is CATSRALNYGYTF. The DNA for the CDR3 is TGTGCCACCAGCAGAGCCTTGAACTATGGCTACACCTTC.

This chain uses TRBV9 with TRBJ2-3; tentatively, D is TRBD1 (6 bases). Deletions cut 0 bases from V and 6 bases from J, with 11 bases between. The CDR3 loop spans 14 amino acids. Germline assignment: CDR1 SGDLS and CDR2 YYNGEE. CDR3 sequence: CASSVEGHLDTQYF. The DNA of the CDR3 is TGTGCCAGCAGCGTAGAGGGACACCTGGATACGCAGTATTTT.

CDR3 coding DNA: TGTGCCAGCAGCTCCCGAATGACTAGCGGGGGGGCCAACAATGAGCAGTTCTTC. It encodes CASSSRMTSGGANNEQFF. This chain uses TRBV7-3 with TRBJ2-1; 14 positions match TRBD2. Germline CDR1 is SGHTA and CDR2 is FQGTGA. Trimming cost V 4 bases and J 5 bases; bases outside gene matches: 10. The CDR3 runs to 18 residues. Full variable domain (outside the CDR3, taken from reference TRBV7-3 and TRBJ2-1): GAGVSQTPSNKVTEKGKYVELRCDPISGHTALYWYRQSLGQGPEFLIYFQGTGAADDSGLPNDRFFAVRPEGSVSTLKIQRTERGDSAVYLCASSSRMTSGGANNEQFFGPGTRLTVL.